These 23 T cell receptor beta chains share one sample of origin, sequenced in a study of OX40 agonist ivuxolimab in advanced cancers. Using immunoSEQ multiplex PCR, the repertoire was profiled, and TCRdb retains in-frame clones only, with some absent. The data show 70,000 to 80,000 clones, with about 94% seen just once and around 6% held by the top ten. Sample: CD4+ or CD8+ T cells sorted from blood, taken in a trial of the OX40 agonist ivuxolimab. All receptors derive from an adult with an advanced solid tumor such as melanoma, head and neck, liver or kidney cancer.

The chain is built from TRBV29-1 and TRBJ2-2, with 7 bases aligning to TRBD2. The germline CDR1 and CDR2 sequences are SQVTM and ANQGSEA. The V and J ends lost 7 bases and 5 bases, in that order; junction bases with no gene match: 7. There are 13 residues in the CDR3. The CDR3 region is CSARSGVTGELFF. The DNA for the CDR3 is TGCAGCGCTAGAAGCGGGGTGACCGGGGAGCTGTTTTTT.

V usage is TRBV15 and J usage is TRBJ2-1; 8 positions agree with TRBD2. V shed 5 bases and J 2 bases; nucleotides not matched to a gene: 11. Germline loops: CDR1 LNHNV, CDR2 YYDKDF (reference sequence). The CDR3 loop spans 17 amino acids. The CDR3 loop is CATSSRWTSLPYNEQFF. As DNA, the CDR3 is TGTGCCACCAGCTCCAGATGGACTAGCTTACCCTACAATGAGCAGTTCTTC. Full variable domain (rest looked up from reference TRBV15 and TRBJ2-1): DAMVIQNPRYQVTQFGKPVTLSCSQTLNHNVMYWYQQKSSQAPKLLFHYYDKDFNNEADTPDNFQSRRPNTSFCFLDIRSPGLGDTAMYLCATSSRWTSLPYNEQFFGPGTRLTVL.

The chain carries TRBV6-1 and TRBJ2-4, with D tentatively TRBD1 or TRBD2 (6 bases each). CDR1 and CDR2 from the germline V gene are MNHNS and SASEGT. This CDR3 is built from 17 residues. Deletions cut 2 bases from V and 2 bases from J, with 16 bases between. The CDR3 DNA sequence: TGTGCCAGCAGTGAACGGGCCGGGGGCGCGACCAAAAACATTCAGTACTTC. Its protein is CASSERAGGATKNIQYF.

The rearrangement joins TRBV27 to TRBJ2-1; 8 bases fit TRBD2. The junction had 6 bases not matched to a gene; V was cut back by 2 bases and J by 6 bases. This CDR3 is built from 15 residues. Germline V gives CDR1 MNHEY, CDR2 SMNVEV (reference sequence). As DNA, the CDR3 is TGTGCCAGCAGTTTAGGGGCTAGCGGGTTCAATGAGCAGTTCTTC. Translating gives CASSLGASGFNEQFF.

This clone was seen once. This chain uses TRBV6-1 with TRBJ1-1; 10 bases are a match to TRBD1. The CDR3 spans 16 residues. V gave up 2 bases and J gave up 3 bases; unmatched junction bases: 6. The germline V gene has CDR1 MNHNS and CDR2 SASEGT. CDR3 loop: CASSERTGGTDTEAFF. DNA of the CDR3: TGTGCCAGCAGTGAACGGACAGGGGGAACGGACACTGAAGCTTTCTTT.

The rearrangement uses TRBV6-5 and TRBJ2-1, with 11 bases lining up with TRBD1. Germline V lookup: CDR1 MNHEY, CDR2 SVGAGI. The CDR3 has 15 amino acids. V shed 5 bases, J shed 2 bases, and the junction held 2 bases outside the gene matches. CDR3 in amino acids: CASSRGQGAYNEQFF. The CDR3 DNA follows: TGTGCCAGCAGTAGGGGACAGGGGGCCTACAATGAGCAGTTCTTC.

The chain recombines TRBV13 with TRBJ2-5; 10 bases line up with TRBD1. J lost 5 bases, V lost 3 bases, and 6 bases had no gene match. Germline CDR1 reads PRHDT; CDR2 reads FYEKMQ (reference sequence). The CDR3 loop spans 15 amino acids. Here the CDR3 DNA reads TGTGCCAGCAGCTTTCGACAGGGGGCGGAGGAGACCCAGTACTTC. Translated, it gives CASSFRQGAEETQYF.

V and J are TRBV23-1 and TRBJ2-7; D is perhaps TRBD1 (6 bases). TRBV23-1 is an ORF, with its function uncertain. CDR3 length: 16 residues. V lost 8 bases, J lost 2 bases, and 22 bases lay in between. In DNA, the CDR3 is TGCGCCAGCCGCCATGAGGGGCAGGGGCCTACCTACGAGCAGTACTTC. Residues: CASRHEGQGPTYEQYF.

The rearrangement links TRBV2 to TRBJ2-1, with D uncertain. The germline V and J ends were trimmed by 1 base and 5 bases, with 3 bases remaining between them. The CDR3 extends over 12 amino acids. Germline CDR1 SNHLY, CDR2 FYNNEI. Here the CDR3 reads CASSEGDNEQFF. Here the CDR3 DNA reads TGTGCCAGCAGTGAAGGGGACAATGAGCAGTTCTTC.

This clone was observed a single time. The chain carries TRBV30 and TRBJ2-2; the D gene could be TRBD1 or TRBD2 (6 bases each). The germline V and J ends were trimmed by 4 bases and 0 bases, with 12 bases remaining between them. The CDR3 has 15 amino acids. Germline V gives CDR1 GTSNPN, CDR2 SVGIG (reference sequence). Here the CDR3 reads CAWKEGTTNTGELFF. The DNA of the CDR3 is TGTGCCTGGAAGGAGGGGACAACGAACACCGGGGAGCTGTTTTTT.

The J gene is TRBJ2-2, the V gene TRBV27; D is unresolved. The CDR3 is 16 amino acids. Germline V gene data show CDR1 as MNHEY and CDR2 as SMNVEV (reference sequence). Between the trimmed V and J ends, which lost 1 base and 6 bases, there was a span of 15 bases. CDR3 DNA sequence: TGTGCCAGCAGTTTATACCCTGAACTTTCCTCCGGGGAGCTGTTTTTT. This codes for CASSLYPELSSGELFF.

This chain connects TRBV14 to TRBJ1-1; D is undetermined. The CDR3 is 13 amino acids. V shed 0 bases and J shed 5 bases, with 7 bases lying between them. Germline V gene data show CDR1 as SGHDN and CDR2 as FVKESK. For the CDR3, the DNA is TGTGCCAGCAGCCAAGATCTCGGGACTGAAGCTTTCTTT. Its translation is CASSQDLGTEAFF.

The rearrangement uses TRBV27 and TRBJ1-1, with 7 positions matching TRBD1. V lost 5 bases and J lost 5; bases outside the gene matches: 5. Germline V gene data show CDR1 as MNHEY and CDR2 as SMNVEV (reference sequence). The CDR3 has 13 amino acids. Here the CDR3 reads CASSNSRGTEAFF. CDR3 in DNA: TGTGCCAGCAGTAATTCCAGGGGGACTGAAGCTTTCTTT.

The J gene is TRBJ1-1, the V gene TRBV5-6; TRBD1 is a possible D gene (6 bases). The CDR3 sequence is 15 residues long. The V gene lost 5 bases and the J gene lost 0 bases, with 14 bases spanning the gap. The V gene's germline CDR1 is SGHDT and CDR2 YYEEEE. CDR3: CASSFWGGMNTEAFF. As DNA, the CDR3 is TGTGCCAGCAGTTTTTGGGGGGGCATGAACACTGAAGCTTTCTTT.

V usage is TRBV27 and J usage is TRBJ2-5, with 11 bases lining up with TRBD2. CDR1 MNHEY and CDR2 SMNVEV come from the germline V gene (reference sequence). The V and J ends lost 10 bases and 1 base, in that order; junction bases with no gene match: 17. The CDR3 length is 18 residues. The CDR3 reads CATPPHSGRALCQETQYF. In DNA, the CDR3 is TGTGCCACCCCCCCCCATAGCGGGAGGGCCCTATGCCAAGAGACCCAGTACTTC.

V and J are TRBV7-8 and TRBJ1-5; 7 nucleotides match TRBD1. Looked up from germline, CDR1 is SGHVS and CDR2 is FQNEAQ. The CDR3 consists of 13 residues. The junction had 5 bases not matched to a gene; V was cut back by 7 bases and J by 5 bases. The DNA for the CDR3 is TGTGCCAGCAACCCAGGGGGGTATCAGCCCCAGCATTTT. Translation: CASNPGGYQPQHF.

In its sample, this clone was seen once. V and J are TRBV4-1 and TRBJ2-1; 11 nucleotides agree with TRBD1. Germline CDR1 and CDR2: MGHRA and YSYEKL. V shed 2 bases, J shed 3 bases, and the junction held 3 bases outside the gene matches. This CDR3 contains 16 residues. The DNA of the CDR3 is TGCGCCAGCAGCCAAATGGACAGGGGGCTCTACAATGAGCAGTTCTTC. This sequence encodes CASSQMDRGLYNEQFF.

The rearrangement links TRBV27 to TRBJ1-2, with 10 bases fitting TRBD1. The CDR3 is 17 amino acids. Losses at the gene ends were 4 bases for V and 1 base for J; bases not matched to a gene: 9. Germline V gene lookup returns CDR1 MNHEY and CDR2 SMNVEV (reference sequence). In DNA form, the CDR3 reads TGTGCCAGCAGTTCAAGTTGGGACAGGGGATATAACTATGGCTACACCTTC. This translates into CASSSSWDRGYNYGYTF.

CDR3 bases: TGTGCCAGCAGCTTTGTCAGCGCTAACTATGGCTACACCTTC. Translation: CASSFVSANYGYTF. This rearrangement joins TRBV5-6 to TRBJ1-2; D is ambiguous. Trimming pared 2 bases from V and 0 bases from J, leaving 8 bases between. Per germline, CDR1 SGHDT and CDR2 YYEEEE. The CDR3 totals 14 residues.

This chain uses TRBV25-1 with TRBJ2-3, with D possibly TRBD1 on 5 matching bases. Trimming shortened V by 1 base and J by 4 bases, and 15 bases separated the two germline ends. Looked up from germline, CDR1 is MGHDK and CDR2 is SYGVNS. This CDR3 is built from 16 residues. CDR3 sequence (DNA): TGTGCCAGCAGTGAATTCGGGTCAGGGATTTCAGATACGCAGTATTTT. The encoded protein is CASSEFGSGISDTQYF.

V gene TRBV27 combines with J gene TRBJ2-7, with no clear D. Germline CDR1 MNHEY, CDR2 SMNVEV (reference sequence). Between the trimmed V and J ends, which lost 5 bases and 2 bases, there was a span of 13 bases. The CDR3 is made up of 14 amino acids. Here the CDR3 reads CASSPTGDPYEQYF. The CDR3 DNA follows: TGTGCCAGCAGTCCTACTGGCGATCCCTACGAGCAGTACTTC.

The chain combines TRBV14 with TRBJ2-5; D unclear. Germline CDR1 SGHDN, CDR2 FVKESK. Deletions cut 0 bases from V and 0 bases from J, with 5 bases between. The CDR3 is 14 residues long. The CDR3 spells CASSQDGYQETQYF. The CDR3 DNA follows: TGTGCCAGCAGCCAAGACGGATACCAAGAGACCCAGTACTTC.

This sequence joins TRBV5-1 and TRBJ2-7, with no clear D. Trimming took 4 bases from V and 5 from J, leaving 16 bases between them. The CDR3 totals 14 residues. CDR1 is SGHRS, CDR2 YFSETQ, per germline. CDR3 DNA: TGCGCCAGCAGCCCCGCTCCCATAGTAGACGAGCAGTACTTC. This codes for CASSPAPIVDEQYF.